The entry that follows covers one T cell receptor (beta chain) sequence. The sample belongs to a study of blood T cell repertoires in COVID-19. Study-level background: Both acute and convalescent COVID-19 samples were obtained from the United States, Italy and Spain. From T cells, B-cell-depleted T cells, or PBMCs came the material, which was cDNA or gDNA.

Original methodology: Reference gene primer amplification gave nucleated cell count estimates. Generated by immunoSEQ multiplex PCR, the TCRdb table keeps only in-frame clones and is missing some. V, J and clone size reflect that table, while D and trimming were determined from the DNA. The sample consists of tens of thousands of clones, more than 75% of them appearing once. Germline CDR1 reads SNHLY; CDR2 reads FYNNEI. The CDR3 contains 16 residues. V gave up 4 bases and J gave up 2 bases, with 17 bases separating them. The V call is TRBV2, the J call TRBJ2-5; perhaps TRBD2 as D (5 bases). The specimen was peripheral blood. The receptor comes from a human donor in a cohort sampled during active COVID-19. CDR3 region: CASSGAPWGVQETQYF. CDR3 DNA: TGTGCCAGCAGTGGGGCGCCCTGGGGAGTGCAAGAGACCCAGTACTTC.